Listed below are T cell receptor beta chains from one sample, sequenced in a study of immune heterogeneity within non-small cell lung tumors. TCRdb independently ran MiXCR on the multiplex PCR reads; one entry per CDR3 protein. This table has tens of thousands of distinct CDR3 sequences, 27% appearing once. Sequenced input: lung tumor tissue. Receptors were obtained from a man aged 35 to 55 with non-small cell lung cancer. The CDR3 runs from the conserved cysteine through the conserved F or W. D genes are given only for firm matches. The size entry is marked missing in some rows and otherwise reads once, few, many or a size class.

few,TRBV9,-,TRBJ1-6,TGTGCCAGCAGCGTGGCGGGGGCAGGTGGTTCACCCCTCCACTTT,CASSVAGAGGSPLHF
few,TRBV9,TRBD1,TRBJ2-5,TGTGCCAGCAGCCGGACAGGGGGTAAAGAGACCCAGTACTTC,CASSRTGGKETQYF
few,TRBV5-1,TRBD1,TRBJ2-3,TGCGCCAGCAGCCTAAACGTAGGGACAGCCCCACTAAGCACAGATACGCAGTATTTT,CASSLNVGTAPLSTDTQYF
medium-sized,TRBV20-1,-,TRBJ1-2,TGCAGTGCTAGAAACCGGGGCTATGGCTACACCTTC,CSARNRGYGYTF
medium-sized,TRBV20-1,TRBD2,TRBJ2-1,TGCAGTGCTAGAGTCGTTGGACTAGCGTCTTACAATGAGCAGTTCTTC,CSARVVGLASYNEQFF
many,TRBV7-9,TRBD2,TRBJ2-7,TGTGCCAGCAGCTTAGCAAGGACTAGCGGCTACGAGCAGTACTTC,CASSLARTSGYEQYF
few,TRBV9,-,TRBJ2-1,TGTGCCAGCAGTTCGACGTGGGCTAGTTATAATGAGCAGTTCTTC,CASSSTWASYNEQFF
many,TRBV6-6,-,TRBJ2-7,TGTGCCAGCAGTTACCCGGAAGGGGGTAACGAGCAGTACTTC,CASSYPEGGNEQYF
medium-sized,TRBV15,-,TRBJ1-2,TGTGCCACCAGCAGACCCGGGACGGACGATGGCTACACCTTC,CATSRPGTDDGYTF
few,TRBV11-3,TRBD2,TRBJ2-3,TGTGCCAGCAGCCGCGCGACGGCGGGAGGTTCAGATACGCAGTATTTT,CASSRATAGGSDTQYF
-,TRBV14,-,TRBJ2-3,TGTGCCAGCAGCAGCTTAGAGGCAGGGGATGATACGCAGTATTTT,CASSSLEAGDDTQYF
-,TRBV6-6,-,TRBJ1-1,TGTGCCAGCAGTTACTCCCCCCTCCCAGACACTGAAGCTTTCTTT,CASSYSPLPDTEAFF
medium-sized,TRBV6-1,-,TRBJ1-1,TGTGCCAGCAGCACCCGGACTCAGGCGGCCACTGAAGCTTTCTTT,CASSTRTQAATEAFF
few,TRBV15,-,TRBJ2-2,TGTGCCACCAGCATTCGAACCGGGGAGCTGTTTTTT,CATSIRTGELFF
-,TRBV28,-,TRBJ2-4,TGTGCCAGCCAGAAACCCGGCGGAAACATTCAGTACTTC,CASQKPGGNIQYF
few,TRBV7-3,-,TRBJ2-6,TGTGCCAGCAGCTTTGTCGAGGGGTTAGGCTCTGGGGCCAACGTCCTGACTTTC,CASSFVEGLGSGANVLTF
many,TRBV6-2/TRBV6-3,-,TRBJ2-7,TGTGCCAGCAGTTACTTCGGCCGGGGGCAATACGAGCAGTACTTC,CASSYFGRGQYEQYF
few,TRBV2,-,TRBJ2-6,TGTGCCAGCAGTGGGGGGGCCAACGTCCTGACTTTC,CASSGGANVLTF
many,TRBV11-3,TRBD2,TRBJ2-2,TGTGCCAGCAGCCCCCTTGGAGCGGGAGTACCCGGGGAGCTGTTTTTT,CASSPLGAGVPGELFF
few,TRBV20-1,-,TRBJ2-3,TGCAGTGCTAGCGGGTTTAATACGCAGTATTTT,CSASGFNTQYF
many,TRBV25-1,TRBD1,TRBJ1-4,TGTGCCAGCAGTCCCACCGGACAGGGGAGTAGGGAAAAACTGTTTTTT,CASSPTGQGSREKLFF
many,TRBV7-9,-,TRBJ2-7,TGTGCCAGCAGCCCCGACAGTACCTACGAGCAGTACTTC,CASSPDSTYEQYF
-,TRBV6-4,TRBD2,TRBJ2-3,TGTGCCAGCAGTCTAGCGGGGGGGGGGTGTGATACGCAGTATTTT,CASSLAGGGCDTQYF
many,TRBV6-1,TRBD2,TRBJ2-3,TGTGCCAGCAGGCCCGGGACTAGCGGGGTTCGGAATACGCAGTATTTT,CASRPGTSGVRNTQYF
many,TRBV3-1,TRBD2,TRBJ2-7,TGTGCCAGCACGGGAGGGTCGGCACAGCAGTACTTC,CASTGGSAQQYF
many,TRBV20-1,TRBD2,TRBJ2-7,TGCAGTGCTAGAGATGTTACAGCGGGAGTCTACGAGCAGTACTTC,CSARDVTAGVYEQYF
many,TRBV12-3/TRBV12-4,-,TRBJ1-1,TGTGCCAGCAGACGACAGGAGAGGAACACTGAAGCTTTCTTT,CASRRQERNTEAFF
once,TRBV4-2,-,TRBJ1-6,TGTGCCAGCAGCCAACCGACCCCGCGGGGGGATTCACCCCTCCACTTT,CASSQPTPRGDSPLHF
medium-sized,TRBV20-1,-,TRBJ2-7,TGCAGTGCTAGCGTTTCTGTGAGGGGATTTGACGAGCAGTACTTC,CSASVSVRGFDEQYF
few,TRBV30,TRBD2,TRBJ2-6,TGTGCCTGGAGTGTAACGTCCAGCGGGATCCCAACTGGGGCCAACGTCCTGACTTTC,CAWSVTSSGIPTGANVLTF
large,TRBV6-2/TRBV6-3,-,TRBJ2-7,TGTGCCAGCAGCGAGGTCGAGGGCAGGGAAGACTACGAGCAGTACTTC,CASSEVEGREDYEQYF
-,TRBV7-8,-,TRBJ2-2,TGTGCCAGCAGCCCCGGACTGATCCGGAACACCGGGGAGCTGTTTTTT,CASSPGLIRNTGELFF
-,TRBV10-1,-,TRBJ2-5,TGCGCCAGCAGTGAATCGAACAGACAAGAGACCCAGTACTTC,CASSESNRQETQYF
-,TRBV12-3/TRBV12-4,-,TRBJ1-2,TGTGCCAGCAGTTTAGCCAGTGACTATGGCTACACCTTC,CASSLASDYGYTF
many,TRBV5-8,-,TRBJ1-2,TGTGCCAGCAGCCCCACGTATGGCTACACCTTC,CASSPTYGYTF
many,TRBV4-3,TRBD2,TRBJ2-7,TGCGCCAGCAGCCAAGTGGTGGGACTAGCGAACGAGCAGTACTTC,CASSQVVGLANEQYF
few,TRBV5-1,-,TRBJ1-4,TGCGCCAGCAGCTTCCTAGGCCTAGATAATGAAAAACTGTTTTTT,CASSFLGLDNEKLFF
few,TRBV4-3,TRBD2,TRBJ2-1,TGCGCCAGCAGCCAAGAGACGGCGGGAGGGCTGGGGCAGTTCTTC,CASSQETAGGLGQFF
-,TRBV3-1,TRBD2,TRBJ2-3,TGTGCCAGCAGCCAAGATTTATTGGCTAGCGGGACCCCAGATACGCAGTATTTT,CASSQDLLASGTPDTQYF
-,TRBV20-1,-,TRBJ2-3,TGCAGTGCTAGGTGGCGGGGCACAGATACGCAGTATTTT,CSARWRGTDTQYF
few,TRBV12-3/TRBV12-4,-,TRBJ2-5,TGTGCCAGCAGTTTAGCGAGGGGGGGTGGGGCCCAGTACTTC,CASSLARGGGAQYF
few,TRBV25-1,-,TRBJ2-1,TGTGCCAGCAGTTGGAGTCTGGATGAGCAGTTCTTC,CASSWSLDEQFF
many,TRBV6-2/TRBV6-3,TRBD2,TRBJ2-7,TGTGCCAGCCACCGACTAGCGGGAGCTCGGGAGCAGTACTTC,CASHRLAGAREQYF
medium-sized,TRBV6-1,-,TRBJ2-7,TGTGCCAGCAGCCGGGACTCGGGCTACGAGCAGTACTTC,CASSRDSGYEQYF
many,TRBV7-8,TRBD2,TRBJ2-1,TGTGCCAGCAGCTTGTCCAGCGGGATATTCTACAATGAGCAGTTCTTC,CASSLSSGIFYNEQFF
-,TRBV5-1,-,TRBJ2-1,TGCGCCAGCAGTGGAGGGTCCTACAATGAGCAGTTCTTC,CASSGGSYNEQFF